This TCR beta chain emerged from a study of T cells after yellow fever vaccination. Overall study: When fractions had low cell numbers, they were prepared with SMART-Seq v4 Ultra Low Input. Study outcomes and limitations: Secondary responses were weaker yet peaked faster, day 5 versus 15. A limited proportion of clonotypes was detected within both the CD4 and CD8 compartments. Highly abundant clonotypes carried over from the bulk population could end up in FACS-sorted repertoires as contaminants.

This clonotype occurred many times. Its antigen is unidentified. TCRdb called the 5' RACE reads again in MiXCR, with one record for every CDR3 protein. In the table there are 29,000 or so distinct CDR3 sequences, about 5% of which are singletons. The CDR3 has 14 amino acids. V gave up 0 bases and J gave up 0 bases, with 7 bases separating them. CDR1 is SGDLS and CDR2 is YYNGEE in the germline V gene. The origin of this receptor is a man aged 25-40 years who received the YFV17D yellow fever vaccine. The chain couples TRBV9 to TRBJ2-7; D uncertain. The sequencing here drew on CD8+ T cells sorted from PBMCs, taken 10 days after the yellow fever booster vaccination. CDR3 DNA: TGTGCCAGCAGCGTAGAGGGCAGCTCCTACGAGCAGTACTTC. It encodes CASSVEGSSYEQYF.